The clone carrying this T cell receptor beta chain was recorded a few times. The antigen is not known. All the people who gave samples were healthy bone marrow donors. The record originates from a study of cytomegalovirus exposure and HLA in healthy donors. Study conclusions and caveats: In an earlier analysis, productive rearrangement rates for most beta V segments clustered near 87% or 30%.

Germline-derived CDR1 and CDR2 are MNHEY and SMNVEV (reference sequence). The CDR3 length is 17 residues. J lost 5 bases, V lost 3 bases, and 11 bases had no gene match. 13 Jbeta primers and 60 Vbeta primers were used for the PCR. Only in-frame clones appear in the TCRdb table, and some are missing; sequencing was by immunoSEQ multiplex PCR. The sample lists 130,000 or so clones, approximately 72% occurring once. The specimen sequenced was PBMCs. The J gene is TRBJ2-5, the V gene TRBV27; TRBD2 agrees at 11 bases. The TCR comes from a man aged 18-30 years in good health and CMV-seronegative. CDR3: CASSFIAGGPKSETQYF. The CDR3 DNA reads TGTGCCAGCAGTTTTATAGCGGGGGGGCCTAAATCTGAGACCCAGTACTTC.